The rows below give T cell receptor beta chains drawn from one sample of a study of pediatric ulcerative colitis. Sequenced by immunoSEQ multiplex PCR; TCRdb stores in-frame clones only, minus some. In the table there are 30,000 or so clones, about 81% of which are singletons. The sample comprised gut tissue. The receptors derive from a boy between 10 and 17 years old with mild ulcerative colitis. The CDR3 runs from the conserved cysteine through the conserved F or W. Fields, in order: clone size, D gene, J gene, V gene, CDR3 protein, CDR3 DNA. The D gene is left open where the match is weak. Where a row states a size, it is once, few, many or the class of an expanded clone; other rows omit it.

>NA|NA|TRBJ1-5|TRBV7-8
CASSLGRTGLNQPQHF
TGTGCCAGCAGCTTAGGCAGGACGGGTCTGAATCAGCCCCAGCATTTT
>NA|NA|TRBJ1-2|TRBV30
CAWSVEGGVLGYGYTF
TGTGCCTGGAGTGTGGAAGGGGGGGTACTTGGGTATGGCTACACCTTC
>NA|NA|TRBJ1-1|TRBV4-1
CASSQAVEWNTEAFF
TGCGCCAGCAGCCAAGCTGTGGAGTGGAACACTGAAGCTTTCTTT
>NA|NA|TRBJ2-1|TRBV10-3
CAISGLGGHNEQFF
TGTGCCATCAGTGGGCTGGGGGGGCACAATGAGCAGTTCTTC
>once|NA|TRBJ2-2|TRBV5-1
CASSLGGNTGELFF
TGCGCCAGCAGCTTGGGCGGGAACACCGGGGAGCTGTTTTTT
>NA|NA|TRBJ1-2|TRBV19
CASTTGFMFYTF
TGTGCCAGTACGACAGGCTTTATGTTCTACACCTTC
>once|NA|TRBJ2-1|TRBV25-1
CASISQMSPPYEQFF
TGTGCCAGCATCTCCCAGATGAGTCCCCCGTATGAGCAGTTCTTC
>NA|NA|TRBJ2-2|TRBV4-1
CASSQEAGAWAGELFF
TGCGCCAGCAGCCAAGAGGCGGGGGCGTGGGCCGGGGAGCTGTTTTTT
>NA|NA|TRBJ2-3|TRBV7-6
CASSLAVTDTQYF
TGTGCCAGCTCACTAGCTGTAACAGATACGCAGTATTTT
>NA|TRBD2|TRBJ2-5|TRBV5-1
CASSLGLAVPPLETQYF
TGCGCCAGCAGCTTAGGACTAGCGGTACCTCCATTGGAGACCCAGTACTTC
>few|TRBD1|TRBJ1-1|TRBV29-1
CSVTDRGAEAFF
TGCAGCGTGACCGACAGGGGCGCTGAGGCTTTCTTT
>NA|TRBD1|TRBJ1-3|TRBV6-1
CASSGIGMAGGPNSGNTIYF
TGTGCCAGCAGTGGAATAGGAATGGCAGGGGGCCCGAACTCTGGAAACACCATATATTTT
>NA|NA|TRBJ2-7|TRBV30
CAGDTGRKQYF
TGTGCTGGAGATACGGGGAGGAAGCAGTACTTC
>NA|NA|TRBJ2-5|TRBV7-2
CASSFSILETQYF
TGTGCCAGCAGCTTCTCGATTTTGGAGACCCAGTACTTC
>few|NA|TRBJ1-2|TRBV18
CASSPAPVGYTF
TGTGCCAGCTCACCAGCCCCCGTGGGCTACACCTTC
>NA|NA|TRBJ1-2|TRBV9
CASSVDTWTDLYGYTF
TGTGCCAGCAGCGTAGATACCTGGACAGACCTCTATGGCTACACCTTC
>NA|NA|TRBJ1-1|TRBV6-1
CASSAPFGGGRTEAFF
TGTGCCAGCAGTGCCCCCTTTGGGGGTGGAAGGACTGAAGCTTTCTTT
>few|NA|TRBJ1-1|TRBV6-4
CASRVQPNTEAFF
TGTGCCAGCAGAGTACAACCGAACACTGAAGCTTTCTTT
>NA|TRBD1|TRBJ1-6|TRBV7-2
CASSFRTGASPLHF
TGTGCCAGCAGCTTTCGGACAGGGGCTTCACCCCTCCACTTT
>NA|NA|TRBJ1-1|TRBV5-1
CASSLPDWDGPNTEAFF
TGCGCCAGCAGTTTGCCCGATTGGGACGGGCCGAACACTGAAGCTTTCTTT
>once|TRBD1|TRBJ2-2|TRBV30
CAWGTGGYTGELFF
TGTGCCTGGGGGACAGGGGGGTACACCGGGGAGCTGTTTTTT
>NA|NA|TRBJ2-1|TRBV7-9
CASSSGSRSYNEQFF
TGTGCCAGCAGCTCTGGTTCCCGCTCCTACAATGAGCAGTTCTTC
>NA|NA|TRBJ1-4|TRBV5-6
CASSRVRGGKLFF
TGTGCCAGCAGTAGGGTCCGGGGCGGAAAACTGTTTTTT
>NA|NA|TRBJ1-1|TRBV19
CASSIDRQSEAFF
TGTGCCAGTAGTATAGATCGACAGAGTGAAGCTTTCTTT
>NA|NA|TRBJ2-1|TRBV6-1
CASSESRQEGNEQFF
TGTGCCAGCAGTGAAAGTAGGCAGGAGGGGAATGAGCAGTTCTTC
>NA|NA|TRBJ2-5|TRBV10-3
CAISEGAEQETQYF
TGTGCCATCAGTGAGGGGGCAGAACAAGAGACCCAGTACTTC
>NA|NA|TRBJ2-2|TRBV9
CASSPRRTGELFF
TGTGCCAGCAGCCCACGGAGAACCGGGGAGCTGTTTTTT
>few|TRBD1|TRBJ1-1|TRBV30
CAWSRDRGTEAFF
TGTGCCTGGAGCCGGGACAGGGGCACTGAAGCTTTCTTT
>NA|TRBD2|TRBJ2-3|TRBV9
CASSSGTSSIASTDTQYF
TGTGCCAGCAGCTCCGGGACTAGCAGTATCGCTAGCACAGATACGCAGTATTTT
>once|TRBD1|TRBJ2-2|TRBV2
CASRNRGNTGELFF
TGTGCCAGCAGAAACAGGGGAAACACCGGGGAGCTGTTTTTT
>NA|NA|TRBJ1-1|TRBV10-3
CAISQIMNTEAFF
TGTGCCATCAGCCAGATCATGAACACTGAAGCTTTCTTT
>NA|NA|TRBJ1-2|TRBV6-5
CASSYAGGRGYGYTF
TGTGCCAGCAGTTACGCCGGGGGGAGAGGCTATGGCTACACCTTC
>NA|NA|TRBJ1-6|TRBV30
CAWSVGLADSPLHF
TGTGCCTGGAGTGTAGGCCTAGCGGATTCACCCCTCCACTTT
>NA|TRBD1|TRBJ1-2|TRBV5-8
CASSPGQGWSDYTF
TGTGCCAGCAGCCCCGGACAGGGTTGGAGTGACTACACCTTC
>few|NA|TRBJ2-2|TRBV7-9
CASSPTVNTGELFF
TGTGCCAGCAGCCCGACAGTGAACACCGGGGAGCTGTTTTTT
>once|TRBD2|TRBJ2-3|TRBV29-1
CSGGLAGGTDTQYF
TGCAGCGGGGGACTAGCGGGGGGCACAGATACGCAGTATTTT
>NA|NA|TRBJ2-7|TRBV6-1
CASSEMGYEQYF
TGTGCCAGCAGTGAAATGGGTTACGAGCAGTACTTC
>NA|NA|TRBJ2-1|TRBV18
CASSPPQGRLDNEQFF
TGTGCCAGCTCACCACCGCAGGGACGGCTAGACAATGAGCAGTTCTTC
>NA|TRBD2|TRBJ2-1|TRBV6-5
CASSFLSGGTTNEQFF
TGTGCCAGCAGTTTCCTTAGCGGGGGGACAACTAATGAGCAGTTCTTC
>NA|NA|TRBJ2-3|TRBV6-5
CASNPPGADTDTQYF
TGTGCCAGCAATCCGCCCGGGGCGGACACAGATACGCAGTATTTT
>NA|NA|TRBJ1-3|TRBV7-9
CASSLLGGRLSGNTIYF
TGTGCCAGCAGCTTACTTGGGGGACGGCTCTCTGGAAACACCATATATTTT
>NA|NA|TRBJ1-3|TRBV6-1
CASSERPAGSGNTIYF
TGTGCCAGCAGCGAAAGGCCCGCGGGCTCTGGAAACACCATATATTTT
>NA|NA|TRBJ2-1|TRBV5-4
CASSLRQGLRNEQFF
TGTGCCAGCAGCTTGAGGCAGGGCTTAAGGAATGAGCAGTTCTTC
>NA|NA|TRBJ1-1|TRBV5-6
CASSRRDQNTEAFF
TGTGCCAGCAGCCGTCGAGACCAGAACACTGAAGCTTTCTTT
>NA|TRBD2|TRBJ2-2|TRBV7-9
CASSLREGGELFF
TGTGCCAGCAGCTTAAGGGAGGGCGGGGAGCTGTTTTTT
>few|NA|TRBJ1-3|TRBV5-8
CASSLNSRNTIYF
TGTGCCAGCAGCTTGAACTCGCGAAACACCATATATTTT
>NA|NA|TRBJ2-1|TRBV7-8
CASSFSGDNEQFF
TGTGCCAGCAGCTTTTCGGGGGACAATGAGCAGTTCTTC
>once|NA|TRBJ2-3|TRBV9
CASSVEDGTSTDTQYF
TGTGCCAGCAGCGTAGAGGACGGAACCAGCACAGATACGCAGTATTTT
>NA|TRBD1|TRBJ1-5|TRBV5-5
CASSLTGGGQPQHF
TGTGCCAGCAGCTTGACAGGGGGGGGTCAGCCCCAGCATTTT
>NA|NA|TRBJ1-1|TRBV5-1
CASSLDSWNRNTEAFF
TGCGCCAGCAGCTTGGATTCGTGGAATAGGAACACTGAAGCTTTCTTT
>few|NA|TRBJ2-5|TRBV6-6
CASSYSAGRETQYF
TGTGCCAGCAGTTACTCCGCGGGGCGGGAGACCCAGTACTTC
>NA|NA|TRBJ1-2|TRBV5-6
CASSLRRKTSNYGYTF
TGTGCCAGCAGCTTGAGACGGAAGACCTCTAACTATGGCTACACCTTC
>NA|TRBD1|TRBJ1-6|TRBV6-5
CASSGYGQGNSPLHF
TGTGCCAGCAGTGGATACGGACAGGGAAATTCACCCCTCCACTTT
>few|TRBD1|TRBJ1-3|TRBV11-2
CASSFNRGAGNTIYF
TGTGCCAGCAGCTTCAACAGGGGCGCTGGAAACACCATATATTTT
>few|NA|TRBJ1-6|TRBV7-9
CASSLVGYNSPLHF
TGTGCCAGCAGCTTAGTTGGCTATAATTCACCCCTCCACTTT